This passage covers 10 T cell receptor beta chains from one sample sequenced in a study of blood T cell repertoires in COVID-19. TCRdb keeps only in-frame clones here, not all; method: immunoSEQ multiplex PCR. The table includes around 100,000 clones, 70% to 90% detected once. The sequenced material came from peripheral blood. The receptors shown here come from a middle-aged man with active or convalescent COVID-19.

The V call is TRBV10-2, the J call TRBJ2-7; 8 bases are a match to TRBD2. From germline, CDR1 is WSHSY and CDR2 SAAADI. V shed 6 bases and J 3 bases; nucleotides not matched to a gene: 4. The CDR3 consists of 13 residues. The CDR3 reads CASRDSGNYEQYF. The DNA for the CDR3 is TGCGCCAGCAGAGATAGCGGGAACTACGAGCAGTACTTC.

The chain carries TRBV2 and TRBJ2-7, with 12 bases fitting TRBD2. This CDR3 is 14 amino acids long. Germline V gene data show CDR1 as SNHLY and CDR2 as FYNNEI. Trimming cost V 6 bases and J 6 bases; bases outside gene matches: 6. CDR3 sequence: CASRRLAGAGEQYF. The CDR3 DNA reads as TGTGCCAGCAGGAGACTAGCGGGAGCTGGCGAGCAGTACTTC.

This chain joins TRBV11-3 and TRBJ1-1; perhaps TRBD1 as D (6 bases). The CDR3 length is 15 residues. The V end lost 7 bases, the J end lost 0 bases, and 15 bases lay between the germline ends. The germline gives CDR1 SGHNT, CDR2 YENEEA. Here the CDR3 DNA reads TGTGCCAGCAACCAAGGGGGGGGCATGAACACTGAAGCTTTCTTT. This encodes CASNQGGGMNTEAFF. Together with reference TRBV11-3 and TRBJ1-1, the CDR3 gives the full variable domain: EAGVVQSPRYKIIEKKQPVAFWCNPISGHNTLYWYLQNLGQGPELLIRYENEEAVDDSQLPKDRFSAERLKGVDSTLKIQPAELGDSAVYLCASNQGGGMNTEAFFGQGTRLTVV.

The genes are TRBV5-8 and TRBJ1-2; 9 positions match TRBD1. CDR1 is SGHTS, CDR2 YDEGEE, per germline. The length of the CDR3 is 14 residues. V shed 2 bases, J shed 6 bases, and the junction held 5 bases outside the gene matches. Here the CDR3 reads CASSFRDRVHGYTF. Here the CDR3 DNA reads TGTGCCAGCAGCTTTCGGGACAGGGTTCATGGCTACACCTTC.

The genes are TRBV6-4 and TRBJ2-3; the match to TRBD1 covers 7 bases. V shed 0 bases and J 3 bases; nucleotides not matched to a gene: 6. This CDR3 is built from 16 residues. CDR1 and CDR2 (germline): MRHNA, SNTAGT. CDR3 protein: CASSDSLDRDTDTQYF. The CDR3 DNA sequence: TGTGCCAGCAGTGACTCCCTAGACAGGGATACAGATACGCAGTATTTT.

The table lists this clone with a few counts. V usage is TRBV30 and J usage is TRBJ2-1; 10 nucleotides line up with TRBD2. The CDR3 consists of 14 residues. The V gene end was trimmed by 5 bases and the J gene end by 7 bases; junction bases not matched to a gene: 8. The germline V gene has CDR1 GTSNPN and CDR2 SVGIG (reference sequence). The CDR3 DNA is TGTGCCTGGGCGACGACTAGCGGGTGGAATGAGCAGTTCTTC. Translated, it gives CAWATTSGWNEQFF.

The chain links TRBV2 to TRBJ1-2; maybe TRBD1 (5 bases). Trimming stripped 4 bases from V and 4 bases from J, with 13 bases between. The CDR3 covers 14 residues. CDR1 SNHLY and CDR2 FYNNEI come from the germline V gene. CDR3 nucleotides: TGTGCCAGCAGTGCGGCAGGAGGGACCTATGGCTACACCTTC. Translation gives CASSAAGGTYGYTF.

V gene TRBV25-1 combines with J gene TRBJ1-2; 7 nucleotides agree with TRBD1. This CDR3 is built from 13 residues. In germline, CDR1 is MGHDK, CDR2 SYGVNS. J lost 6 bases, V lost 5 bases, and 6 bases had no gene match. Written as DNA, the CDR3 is TGTGCCAGCAGTCGCAGGGGGGAGGATGGCTACACCTTC. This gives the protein CASSRRGEDGYTF.

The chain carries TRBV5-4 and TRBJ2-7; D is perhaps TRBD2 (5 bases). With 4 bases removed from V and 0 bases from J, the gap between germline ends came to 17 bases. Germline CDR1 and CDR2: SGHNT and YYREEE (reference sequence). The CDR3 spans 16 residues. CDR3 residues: CASSDRTLKNSYEQYF. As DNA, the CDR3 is TGTGCCAGCAGCGACCGGACTCTCAAAAACTCCTACGAGCAGTACTTC.

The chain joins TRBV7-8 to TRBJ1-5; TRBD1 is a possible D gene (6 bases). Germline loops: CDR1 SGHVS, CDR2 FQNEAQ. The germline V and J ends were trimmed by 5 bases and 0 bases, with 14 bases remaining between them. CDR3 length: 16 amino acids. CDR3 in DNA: TGTGCCAGCAGCGAGCGCGGGGGCTATAGCAATCAGCCCCAGCATTTT. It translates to CASSERGGYSNQPQHF.